A selection of T cell receptor beta chains follows, all from one sample in a study of OX40 agonist ivuxolimab in advanced cancers. Profiling relied on immunoSEQ multiplex PCR, and the TCRdb table lists in-frame clones only, not all of them. The sample lists about 22,000 clones; over 70% were seen once. The sample here was CD4+ or CD8+ T cells sorted from blood, taken in a trial of the OX40 agonist ivuxolimab. These TCRs come from an adult with an advanced solid tumor such as melanoma, head and neck, liver or kidney cancer. The CDR3 runs from the conserved cysteine through the conserved F or W. D genes are given only for firm matches. Where a row states a size, it is once, few, many or the class of an expanded clone; other rows omit it.

v_gene: TRBV27; j_gene: TRBJ1-1; abundance: .; d_gene: .; CDR3aa: CASREAGTEAFF; CDR3nt: TGTGCCAGCAGAGAAGCGGGGACTGAAGCTTTCTTT
v_gene: TRBV7-2; j_gene: TRBJ1-6; abundance: .; d_gene: .; CDR3aa: CASSPQGLRPLHF; CDR3nt: TGTGCCAGCAGCCCACAGGGCCTTAGACCCCTCCACTTT
v_gene: TRBV4-2; j_gene: TRBJ2-5; abundance: .; d_gene: TRBD2; CDR3aa: CASSQDAQRGEETQYF; CDR3nt: TGTGCCAGCAGCCAAGATGCCCAGCGGGGCGAAGAGACCCAGTACTTC
v_gene: TRBV4-1; j_gene: TRBJ2-3; abundance: .; d_gene: TRBD1; CDR3aa: CASTRQGKGTDTQYF; CDR3nt: TGCGCCAGCACCCGACAGGGTAAAGGCACAGATACGCAGTATTTT
v_gene: TRBV29-1; j_gene: TRBJ1-1; abundance: .; d_gene: .; CDR3aa: CSVDAPANEAFF; CDR3nt: TGCAGCGTTGATGCCCCCGCGAATGAAGCTTTCTTT
v_gene: TRBV5-3; j_gene: TRBJ2-1; abundance: few; d_gene: .; CDR3aa: CASSSRDWGDNEQFF; CDR3nt: TGTGCCAGCAGCTCCCGGGACTGGGGAGACAATGAGCAGTTCTTC
v_gene: TRBV10-1; j_gene: TRBJ2-3; abundance: .; d_gene: .; CDR3aa: CASSEGRGMYTQYF; CDR3nt: TGCGCCAGCAGTGAGGGCCGGGGAATGTATACGCAGTATTTT
v_gene: TRBV7-9; j_gene: TRBJ2-3; abundance: .; d_gene: TRBD2; CDR3aa: CASSYGLAGEDTQYF; CDR3nt: TGTGCCAGCAGCTATGGACTAGCGGGGGAAGATACGCAGTATTTT
v_gene: TRBV4-3; j_gene: TRBJ2-1; abundance: .; d_gene: TRBD2; CDR3aa: CASSPGTIAYNEQFF; CDR3nt: TGCGCCAGCAGCCCAGGGACTATTGCCTACAATGAGCAGTTCTTC
v_gene: TRBV6-6; j_gene: TRBJ2-1; abundance: .; d_gene: TRBD2; CDR3aa: CASSLLAESYNEQFF; CDR3nt: TGTGCCAGCAGTCTACTAGCGGAGTCCTACAATGAGCAGTTCTTC
v_gene: TRBV27; j_gene: TRBJ2-1; abundance: .; d_gene: TRBD1; CDR3aa: CASISSGTGNYNEQFF; CDR3nt: TGTGCCAGCATCTCATCCGGGACAGGGAATTACAATGAGCAGTTCTTC
v_gene: TRBV9; j_gene: TRBJ2-2; abundance: .; d_gene: TRBD1; CDR3aa: CASSPGQGRTGELFF; CDR3nt: TGTGCCAGCAGCCCGGGACAGGGGCGAACCGGGGAGCTGTTTTTT
v_gene: TRBV4-3; j_gene: TRBJ2-1; abundance: .; d_gene: .; CDR3aa: CASSGNYNEQFF; CDR3nt: TGCGCCAGCAGCGGGAACTACAATGAGCAGTTCTTC
v_gene: TRBV7-9; j_gene: TRBJ2-5; abundance: .; d_gene: .; CDR3aa: CASSPWRGGQETQYF; CDR3nt: TGTGCCAGCAGCCCCTGGAGGGGGGGCCAAGAGACCCAGTACTTC
v_gene: TRBV4-3; j_gene: TRBJ2-7; abundance: .; d_gene: TRBD2; CDR3aa: CASSQGSTGGIYEQYF; CDR3nt: TGCGCCAGCAGCCAAGGCTCCACGGGGGGAATCTACGAGCAGTACTTC
v_gene: TRBV5-4; j_gene: TRBJ2-3; abundance: .; d_gene: .; CDR3aa: CATQGFTITDTQYF; CDR3nt: TGTGCCACCCAGGGTTTCACTATCACAGATACGCAGTATTTT
v_gene: TRBV6-5; j_gene: TRBJ1-1; abundance: .; d_gene: .; CDR3aa: CASRGTEAFF; CDR3nt: TGTGCCAGCAGGGGGACTGAAGCTTTCTTT
v_gene: TRBV6-5; j_gene: TRBJ1-1; abundance: .; d_gene: .; CDR3aa: CASSLTGRTEAFF; CDR3nt: TGTGCCAGCAGCCTTACAGGGCGCACTGAAGCTTTCTTT
v_gene: TRBV6-6; j_gene: TRBJ2-7; abundance: .; d_gene: .; CDR3aa: CASSSAGTYEQYF; CDR3nt: TGTGCCAGCAGTTCCGCAGGGACCTACGAGCAGTACTTC
v_gene: TRBV4-3; j_gene: TRBJ2-3; abundance: .; d_gene: TRBD2; CDR3aa: CASSRGGYTQYF; CDR3nt: TGCGCCAGCAGCCGGGGGGGGTATACGCAGTATTTT
v_gene: TRBV5-6; j_gene: TRBJ2-5; abundance: .; d_gene: .; CDR3aa: CASSWVGVRVEETQYF; CDR3nt: TGTGCCAGCAGCTGGGTAGGGGTGCGGGTGGAAGAGACCCAGTACTTC
v_gene: TRBV4-3; j_gene: TRBJ2-2; abundance: .; d_gene: .; CDR3aa: CASSQDVELAELFF; CDR3nt: TGCGCCAGCAGCCAAGATGTAGAGCTGGCAGAGCTGTTTTTT
v_gene: TRBV10-3; j_gene: TRBJ2-1; abundance: .; d_gene: .; CDR3aa: CAISGSPSGHNEQFF; CDR3nt: TGTGCCATCAGTGGGTCCCCCAGCGGCCATAATGAGCAGTTCTTC
v_gene: TRBV5-6; j_gene: TRBJ2-5; abundance: once; d_gene: .; CDR3aa: CASSPEGETQYF; CDR3nt: TGTGCCAGCAGCCCGGAGGGGGAGACCCAGTACTTC
v_gene: TRBV11-2; j_gene: TRBJ2-7; abundance: .; d_gene: TRBD2; CDR3aa: CASSHIPAGVYEQYF; CDR3nt: TGTGCCAGCAGCCATATACCAGCGGGAGTGTACGAGCAGTACTTC
v_gene: TRBV7-9; j_gene: TRBJ2-3; abundance: .; d_gene: TRBD2; CDR3aa: CASSSTTSGRADTQYF; CDR3nt: TGTGCCAGCAGCTCGACGACTAGCGGGAGGGCAGATACGCAGTATTTT